These 13 T cell receptor beta chains were sequenced from one sample in a study of CD8 T cells in ankylosing spondylitis. Study-wide points: One TCR beta motif, made up of roughly eight highly homologous variants, appeared characteristic of ankylosing spondylitis blood.

In TCRdb, the 5' RACE reads were re-called with MiXCR into one record per CDR3 protein. The table has about 450,000 distinct CDR3 sequences, roughly 26% seen once; the top ten hold over 0.8%. Their recognized antigens are unknown. The material sequenced was blood, either unsorted or a sorted T cell fraction (not recorded which). These receptors were taken from a male donor with ankylosing spondylitis.

This clonotype was detected a few times. V is TRBV12-3 or TRBV12-4 and J is TRBJ1-5, with a possible D match to TRBD1 (6 bases). V was pared by 6 bases and J by 1 base, with 10 bases between. The CDR3 has 14 amino acids. DNA of the CDR3: TGTGCCAGCAGGAACAGGGCAAGCAATCAGCCCCAGCATTTT. It yields the protein CASRNRASNQPQHF.

The genes are TRBV18 and TRBJ2-3; the D is unclear. The V gene lost 4 bases and the J gene lost 2 bases, with 7 bases spanning the gap. CDR3 length: 13 residues. Per germline, CDR1 KGHSH and CDR2 LQKENI. CDR3 nucleotide sequence: TGTGCCAGCTCACGAGACCACACAGATACGCAGTATTTT. Protein: CASSRDHTDTQYF.

The rearrangement links TRBV27 to TRBJ2-5; D remains unclear. The CDR3 runs to 14 residues. Trimming pared 8 bases from V and 4 bases from J, leaving 17 bases between. From germline, CDR1 is MNHEY and CDR2 SMNVEV (reference sequence). The CDR3 reads CASGNSQFPETQYF. The CDR3 region has the DNA TGTGCCAGCGGAAACTCCCAGTTCCCAGAGACCCAGTACTTC.

V gene TRBV7-9 combines with J gene TRBJ2-7; 9 bases match TRBD2. The trim removed 5 bases at V and 4 bases at J, leaving 6 bases unmatched. Germline V gene sequence: CDR1 SEHNR, CDR2 FQNEAQ (reference sequence). There are 14 residues in the CDR3. CDR3 coding DNA: TGTGCCAGCAGCCGGACTAGCGCCAAATACGAGCAGTACTTC. The encoded protein is CASSRTSAKYEQYF.

The chain couples TRBV7-8 to TRBJ2-5; D perhaps matches TRBD1 (6 bases). The CDR3 covers 14 residues. Germline CDR1 is SGHVS and CDR2 is FQNEAQ. V lost 5 bases, J lost 5 bases, and 15 bases lay in between. The CDR3 here is CASSPRRDRETQYF. The CDR3 DNA follows: TGTGCCAGCAGCCCCCGTCGAGACAGGGAGACCCAGTACTTC. The variable domain in full, completed from reference TRBV7-8 and TRBJ2-5, reads GAGVSQSPRYKVAKRGQDVALRCDPISGHVSLFWYQQALGQGPEFLTYFQNEAQLDKSGLPSDRFFAERPEGSVSTLKIQRTQQEDSAVYLCASSPRRDRETQYFGPGTRLLVL.

CDR3 in DNA: TGTGCCACCAGTGGCCCGCGGCGGGGGGCGAACACCGGGGAGCTGTTTTTT. It is translated as CATSGPRRGANTGELFF. This chain uses TRBV24-1 with TRBJ2-2, with 8 bases fitting TRBD2. J gave up 0 bases and V 5 bases, and 7 bases lay outside the gene matches. Germline CDR1 is KGHDR and CDR2 is SFDVKD. This CDR3 spans 17 amino acids.

This clonotype has a handful of counts. The rearrangement joins TRBV12-5 to TRBJ2-2; 12 bases align to TRBD2. Per germline, CDR1 LGHNT and CDR2 FRNRAP. This CDR3 has 17 amino acids. J lost 6 bases, V lost 1 base, and 6 bases had no gene match. The CDR3 reads CASGLATSGRFPGELFF. The CDR3 region has the DNA TGTGCTAGTGGTTTGGCTACTAGCGGGAGGTTTCCCGGGGAGCTGTTTTTT.

This clonotype was seen a few times. J is TRBJ2-2 and V is TRBV24-1; D remains unclear. The CDR3 loop spans 15 amino acids. Per germline, CDR1 KGHDR and CDR2 SFDVKD. The V and J ends lost 3 bases and 1 base respectively, with 8 bases between them. CDR3 coding DNA: TGTGCCACCAGTGATCCCAACAAGAACACCGGGGAGCTGTTTTTT. Its translation: CATSDPNKNTGELFF.

This clonotype has more than one count but fewer than ten. V and J are TRBV7-8 and TRBJ2-3; D is uncertain. The CDR3 extends over 12 amino acids. CDR1 is SGHVS, CDR2 FQNEAQ, per germline. V lost 5 bases to trimming and J lost 6 bases, with 9 bases between them. The CDR3 region has the DNA TGTGCCAGCAGCCCCGACCCGGATACGCAGTATTTT. Its protein product is CASSPDPDTQYF.

This clonotype has a handful of counts. The chain links TRBV30 to TRBJ2-1, with 8 bases fitting TRBD2. This CDR3 is built from 15 residues. The trim removed 4 bases at V and 7 bases at J, leaving 12 bases unmatched. CDR1 is GTSNPN and CDR2 is SVGIG in the germline V gene (reference sequence). Here the CDR3 reads CAWTRWSGSGNEQFF. The CDR3 region has the DNA TGTGCCTGGACCCGATGGAGCGGGAGTGGGAATGAGCAGTTCTTC.

The chain joins TRBV20-1 to TRBJ2-3; 9 nucleotides line up with TRBD2. Germline loops: CDR1 DFQATT, CDR2 SNEGSKA (reference sequence). V lost 6 bases, J lost 4 bases, and 14 bases stayed unmatched. The CDR3 loop spans 16 amino acids. CDR3 in amino acids: CSASKTAGGGSDTQYF. CDR3 DNA sequence: TGCAGTGCCAGTAAGACCGCGGGAGGGGGGTCAGATACGCAGTATTTT.

This clonotype was seen a handful of times. The chain has TRBV5-1 and TRBJ2-3; D is unresolved. V shed 4 bases and J shed 8 bases, with 11 bases lying between them. The V gene's germline CDR1 is SGHRS and CDR2 YFSETQ. This CDR3 has 12 residues. The CDR3 is CASSPFLGTQYF. In DNA form, the CDR3 reads TGCGCCAGCAGCCCCTTCTTAGGTACGCAGTATTTT.

This clonotype was observed a few times. The rearrangement joins TRBV24-1 to TRBJ2-5; no reliable D call. Germline V gives CDR1 KGHDR, CDR2 SFDVKD. The CDR3 is 13 amino acids. V was shortened by 3 bases and J by 2 bases, with 6 bases between the two germline ends. CDR3 nucleotides: TGTGCCACCAGTGATGGAGAGCAAGAGACCCAGTACTTC. Its protein product is CATSDGEQETQYF.